The 7 T cell receptor beta chains presented below share a single source sample, sequenced in a study of Graves' ophthalmopathy and Graves' hyperthyroidism. The TCR beta CDR3 regions underwent amplification from RNA transcripts. Second-round multiplex PCR came after a first-round RT-PCR that employed HTBI primers. TCRdb redid the calling of the multiplex PCR reads with MiXCR, one entry per CDR3 protein. The repertoire holds 400,000 to 450,000 distinct CDR3 sequences, approximately 21% seen once, with 2.5% to 3.5% in the top ten. The sequencing input was peripheral blood. These receptors came from a woman between 18 and 30 years old with stable Graves' hyperthyroidism.

This clonotype was counted ten times or more. The chain uses TRBV30 and TRBJ2-7, with a possible D match to TRBD1 (6 bases). From germline, CDR1 is GTSNPN and CDR2 SVGIG (reference sequence). Trimming cost V 5 bases and J 6 bases, with 11 bases left between them. This CDR3 region has 11 residues. The CDR3 loop is CAWAGVGEQYF. CDR3 nucleotide sequence: TGTGCCTGGGCAGGGGTTGGCGAGCAGTACTTC.

This clonotype was detected a few times. The rearrangement uses TRBV10-3 and TRBJ1-1; D ambiguous. V lost 2 bases and J lost 0, with 10 bases in between. The CDR3 consists of 15 residues. Germline V lookup: CDR1 ENHRY, CDR2 SYGVKD. This chain's CDR3 is CAISEEGLLNTEAFF. The DNA of the CDR3 is TGTGCCATCAGTGAGGAGGGTTTGCTGAACACTGAAGCTTTCTTT.

The sample holds many counts of this clonotype. The rearrangement joins TRBV2 to TRBJ1-2; tentative D call: TRBD1 (6 bases). The CDR3 spans 14 residues. The V and J ends lost 3 bases and 4 bases respectively, with 12 bases between them. The germline V gene encodes CDR1 SNHLY and CDR2 FYNNEI. The CDR3, as DNA: TGTGCCAGCAGTGAGTTCAGGGGAATCTATGGCTACACCTTC. Its protein is CASSEFRGIYGYTF.

To note about this clonotype: A read error is possible here, since a much larger clone lies one base away. The V gene is TRBV29-1, the J gene TRBJ2-2, with TRBD2 identical over 10 bases. In germline, CDR1 is SQVTM, CDR2 ANQGSEA. The CDR3 totals 14 residues. The CDR3 DNA follows: TGCAGCGGAAGGCTAGCGGGAGAAGTCGGGGAGCTGTGTTTT. Translation: CSGRLAGEVGELCF.

Concerning this clonotype: A much larger clone lies one base from this, so it may be a read error. V and J are TRBV5-1 and TRBJ2-6, with D perhaps matching TRBD1 (5 bases). In germline, CDR1 is SGHRS, CDR2 YFSETQ. This CDR3 has 15 residues. The CDR3 here is CASSLEFSGANVMTF. The CDR3 nucleotides read TGCGCCAGCAGCTTGGAGTTCTCTGGGGCCAACGTCATGACTTTC.

This clonotype was seen ten or more times. This rearrangement joins TRBV5-1 to TRBJ2-7; D may be TRBD2 (5 bases). Trimming took off 0 bases at V and 3 bases at J, with 10 bases between the two ends. CDR1 and CDR2 from the germline V gene are SGHRS and YFSETQ. This CDR3 comprises 14 residues. CDR3 sequence: CASSLDRGYYEQYF. The CDR3, as DNA: TGCGCCAGCAGCTTGGATAGAGGGTACTACGAGCAGTACTTC.

There are many counts of this clonotype. One end of the junction varies from germline; a read error may be responsible. The rearrangement joins TRBV12-3 or TRBV12-4 to TRBJ2-4; TRBD2 matches 10 bases. CDR3 size: 14 residues. In DNA form, the CDR3 reads TGTGCCAGCCTTCGAACTAGCGGGAAAAACATTAAGTACTTC. Protein sequence: CASLRTSGKNIKYF.